The sequence of this T cell receptor beta chain was determined in a study of blood T cell repertoires in COVID-19. Background on the study: The analysed material was cDNA or gDNA that came from T cells, B-cell-depleted T cells, or PBMCs.

Original processing methods: From reference gene primer amplification, estimates of nucleated cell counts were derived. The data were produced by immunoSEQ multiplex PCR, yet TCRdb's version contains in-frame clones alone and is incomplete. V and J calls and clone size are those listed in that table; D and trimming were worked out from the DNA. The sample records 30,000 to 45,000 clones, about 74% being singletons. V dropped 2 bases and J dropped 1 base, with 11 bases sitting between them. The CDR3 runs to 15 residues. Per the germline V gene, CDR1 is MNHEY and CDR2 is SVGEGT. This TCR was recovered from a man in his sixties with active COVID-19. Specimen: peripheral blood. V and J are TRBV6-2 or TRBV6-3 and TRBJ1-1, with no clear D. Here the CDR3 DNA reads TGTGCCAGCAGTTACCCTTTCACGGGGAACACTGAAGCTTTCTTT. Translation: CASSYPFTGNTEAFF.